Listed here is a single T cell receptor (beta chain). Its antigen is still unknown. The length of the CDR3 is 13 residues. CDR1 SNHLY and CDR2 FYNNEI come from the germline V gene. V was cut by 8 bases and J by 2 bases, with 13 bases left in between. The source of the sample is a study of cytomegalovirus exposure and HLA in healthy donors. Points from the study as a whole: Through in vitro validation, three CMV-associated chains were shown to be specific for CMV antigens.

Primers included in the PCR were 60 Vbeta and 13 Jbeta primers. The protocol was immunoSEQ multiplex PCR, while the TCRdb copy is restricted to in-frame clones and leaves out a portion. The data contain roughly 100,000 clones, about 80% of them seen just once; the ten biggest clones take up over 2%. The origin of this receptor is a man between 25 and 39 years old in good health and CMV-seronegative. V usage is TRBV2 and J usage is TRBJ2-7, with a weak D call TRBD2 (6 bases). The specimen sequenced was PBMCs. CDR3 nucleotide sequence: TGTGCCAGCGGGGCTAGCGCAACCTACGAGCAGTACTTC. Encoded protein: CASGASATYEQYF.